This TCR beta chain originates from a study of T cell changes during pregnancy in multiple sclerosis. Trimming pared 7 bases from V and 0 bases from J, leaving 7 bases between. CDR1 SQVTM and CDR2 ANQGSEA come from the germline V gene. CDR3 size: 12 residues. Data came from immunoSEQ multiplex PCR; TCRdb stores just in-frame clones and leaves some out. This sample has about 57,000 clones, with 91% found just once. This receptor was taken from a female donor in good health, enrolled as a control in a pregnancy study. The chain links TRBV29-1 to TRBJ1-5; D unresolved. Here the sequenced sample was peripheral blood, taken after pregnancy. DNA of the CDR3: TGCAGCGGAGGAAATAGCAATCAGCCCCAGCATTTT. Encoded protein: CSGGNSNQPQHF. The variable domain in full, completed from reference TRBV29-1 and TRBJ1-5, reads SAVISQKPSRDICQRGTSLTIQCQVDSQVTMMFWYRQQPGQSLTLIATANQGSEATYESGFVIDKFPISRPNLTFSTLTVSNMSPEDSSIYLCSGGNSNQPQHFGDGTRLSIL.